This T cell receptor (beta chain) was identified during a study of blood T cell repertoires in COVID-19. The junction had 6 bases not matched to a gene; V was cut back by 2 bases and J by 4 bases. This CDR3 spans 15 amino acids. Germline CDR1 WSHSY, CDR2 SAAADI. The data were produced by immunoSEQ multiplex PCR, yet TCRdb's version contains in-frame clones alone and is incomplete. This sample has around 400,000 clones, with around 87% found just once. This TCR was sampled from a woman aged 60-75 years with COVID-19, enrolled during active disease. This chain connects TRBV10-2 to TRBJ2-3; TRBD1 matches at 7 bases. The sample was peripheral blood. CDR3 nucleotide sequence: TGCGCCAGCAGTGAGGAGGGCAGGGGGTCAGATACGCAGTATTTT. This sequence encodes CASSEEGRGSDTQYF.